The rows below give T cell receptor beta chains drawn from one sample of a study of blood T cell repertoires in COVID-19. Sequencing was performed with immunoSEQ multiplex PCR; in TCRdb, only in-frame clones are kept and a portion is missing. Altogether 470,000 or so clones are present, 85% to 90% being singletons, with the ten largest covering roughly 4%. Input material: peripheral blood. Receptors originate from a woman in her 30s with acute or convalescent COVID-19. CDR3s include the opening cysteine and the closing phenylalanine or tryptophan. A D gene is named only where the DNA matches it firmly. Clone size, where shown, is once, few, many, or a class for clones that have expanded.

D gene,clone size,CDR3 length,J gene,V gene,CDR3 protein,CDR3 DNA
TRBD1,.,14,TRBJ2-5,TRBV5-1,CASSFTGVQETQYF,TGCGCCAGCAGCTTCACAGGGGTCCAAGAGACCCAGTACTTC
.,.,14,TRBJ1-2,TRBV5-4,CASSLQGVDYGYTF,TGTGCCAGCAGCTTGCAGGGTGTGGACTATGGCTACACCTTC
.,.,14,TRBJ1-6,TRBV18,CASSPRQYNSPLHF,TGTGCCAGCTCACCAAGACAGTATAATTCACCCCTCCACTTT
.,.,13,TRBJ2-3,TRBV7-8,CASSLAEGDTQYF,TGTGCCAGCAGCTTAGCTGAGGGTGATACGCAGTATTTT
.,once,13,TRBJ2-1,TRBV28,CASSWEGGNEQFF,TGTGCCAGCAGTTGGGAAGGGGGCAATGAGCAGTTCTTC
.,.,11,TRBJ1-2,TRBV10-3,CAISDSTGYTF,TGTGCCATCAGTGATAGTACTGGCTACACCTTC
.,.,16,TRBJ2-4,TRBV11-1,CASSFGQELAKNIQYF,TGTGCCAGCAGCTTTGGTCAGGAACTAGCCAAAAACATTCAGTACTTC
TRBD2,.,15,TRBJ2-5,TRBV2,CASNRLAGGQETQYF,TGTGCCAGCAATCGCCTAGCGGGGGGACAAGAGACCCAGTACTTC
.,once,11,TRBJ2-2,TRBV12-3/TRBV12-4,CASTITGELFF,TGTGCCAGCACAATCACCGGGGAGCTGTTTTTT
TRBD1,.,15,TRBJ1-6,TRBV9,CASSVEGARNSPLHF,TGTGCCAGCAGCGTAGAGGGGGCGAGGAATTCACCCCTCCACTTT
.,.,13,TRBJ1-1,TRBV10-2,CASQLPQGTEAFF,TGCGCCAGCCAACTTCCACAGGGAACTGAAGCTTTCTTT
TRBD2,.,17,TRBJ2-3,TRBV20-1,CSASWASGGLGTDTQYF,TGCAGTGCTAGTTGGGCTAGCGGGGGACTAGGAACAGATACGCAGTATTTT
.,.,14,TRBJ2-5,TRBV7-8,CASSFVQGGETQYF,TGTGCCAGCAGCTTCGTCCAAGGGGGAGAGACCCAGTACTTC
TRBD1,.,16,TRBJ2-3,TRBV27,CASSLSQGAPTDTQYF,TGTGCCAGCAGTTTATCACAGGGGGCGCCCACAGATACGCAGTATTTT
.,.,15,TRBJ1-3,TRBV5-6,CASSLLAGSGNTIYF,TGTGCCAGCAGCTTGTTGGCGGGGTCAGGAAACACCATATATTTT
TRBD2,.,17,TRBJ2-5,TRBV3-1/TRBV3-2,CASSQVSGGGPWETQYF,TGTGCCAGCAGCCAAGTTAGCGGGGGGGGCCCTTGGGAGACCCAGTACTTC
TRBD2,.,15,TRBJ2-3,TRBV10-3,CAISEFLGGTDTQYF,TGTGCCATCAGTGAGTTCCTGGGAGGGACAGATACGCAGTATTTT
.,once,14,TRBJ1-1,TRBV13,CASSLRGLNTEAFF,TGTGCCAGCAGCTTAAGGGGCCTGAACACTGAAGCTTTCTTT
.,.,15,TRBJ1-2,TRBV28,CASSYPDGGHYGYTF,TGTGCCAGCAGTTACCCCGACGGGGGTCACTATGGCTACACCTTC
.,.,13,TRBJ1-3,TRBV11-3,CASSLSPFREIYF,TGTGCCAGCAGCTTATCCCCTTTCAGGGAAATATATTTT
.,.,14,TRBJ1-2,TRBV7-9,CASSLQGPFYGYTF,TGTGCCAGCAGCTTACAGGGTCCGTTCTATGGCTACACCTTC
TRBD2,.,20,TRBJ2-5,TRBV28,CASSTKTRAGLLGPQETQYF,TGTGCCAGCAGTACCAAGACCCGGGCGGGACTACTAGGACCACAAGAGACCCAGTACTTC
.,.,14,TRBJ2-2,TRBV9,CASSAARLSGELFF,TGTGCCAGCAGCGCCGCCAGACTTAGCGGGGAGCTGTTTTTT
.,once,16,TRBJ2-7,TRBV12-5,CASGLVLGESSYEQYF,TGTGCTAGTGGTTTGGTACTTGGAGAAAGCTCCTACGAGCAGTACTTC
.,.,13,TRBJ1-2,TRBV3-1/TRBV3-2,CASSQGQNYGYTF,TGTGCCAGCAGCCAAGGACAGAATTATGGCTACACCTTC
TRBD1,few,12,TRBJ1-3,TRBV19,CASQNRGNTIYF,TGTGCCAGCCAAAACAGGGGTAACACCATATATTTT
.,.,17,TRBJ2-6,TRBV30,CAWSVPGHRSGANVLTF,TGTGCCTGGAGTGTACCGGGACACCGCTCTGGGGCCAACGTCCTGACTTTC
TRBD1,.,16,TRBJ1-3,TRBV5-1,CASSKGQLGGGNTIYF,TGCGCCAGCAGCAAGGGACAGCTGGGCGGTGGAAACACCATATATTTT
.,.,14,TRBJ1-2,TRBV29-1,CSVDETDTNYGYTF,TGCAGCGTTGATGAGACAGACACTAACTATGGCTACACCTTC
.,.,13,TRBJ2-2,TRBV6-5,CASRLGHTGELFF,TGTGCCAGCCGCCTGGGGCACACCGGGGAGCTGTTTTTT
.,few,15,TRBJ1-1,TRBV4-1,CASSQVPGGNTEAFF,TGCGCCAGCAGCCAAGTACCGGGAGGGAACACTGAAGCTTTCTTT
.,.,15,TRBJ2-1,TRBV4-1,CASSQDPRDRNEQFF,TGCGCCAGCAGCCAAGATCCGAGGGATCGGAATGAGCAGTTCTTC
.,.,13,TRBJ2-3,TRBV10-1,CASRRDFTDTQYF,TGCGCCAGCAGACGGGACTTCACAGATACGCAGTATTTT
TRBD2,.,19,TRBJ2-7,TRBV3-1/TRBV3-2,CASSQSRTRARGAPYEQYF,TGTGCCAGCAGCCAATCCCGAACTCGGGCGCGGGGGGCCCCCTACGAGCAGTACTTC
TRBD1,once,19,TRBJ1-1,TRBV7-8,CASSLIPGRQGAVNTEAFF,TGTGCCAGCAGCTTAATTCCGGGCCGACAGGGGGCCGTGAACACTGAAGCTTTCTTT
.,.,15,TRBJ2-3,TRBV4-1,CASSQVGTSTDTQYF,TGCGCCAGCAGCCAAGTGGGGACATCTACAGATACGCAGTATTTT
.,.,14,TRBJ2-7,TRBV14,CASSQVGQLDEQYF,TGTGCCAGCAGCCAAGTGGGGCAGCTCGACGAGCAGTACTTC
.,.,16,TRBJ2-2,TRBV9,CASSVVGTSNTGELFF,TGTGCCAGCAGCGTAGTAGGGACTTCCAACACCGGGGAGCTGTTTTTT